This entry is about one T cell receptor (beta chain). This clone's antigen is unknown. Per-nucleotide qualities are absent, and no much larger clonotype sits a single base away. TCRbeta CDR3 regions were amplified from genomic DNA by means of the immunoSEQ Assay, a bias-controlled multiplex PCR. On the study's bioinformatics: Within the assay, amplification of reference gene primers was used to estimate how many nucleated cells each sample contained. To quantify the absolute abundance of each unique TCRbeta CDR3 rearrangement, sequence reads were collapsed and filtered. For each sample, productive Simpson clonality was calculated as the square root of Simpson's diversity index across productive rearrangements. Held by TCRdb, this immuneACCESS table contains in-frame sequences only and omits some clones. Under half of the omission traces to an unresolved V gene where checked; the cause of the rest is unknown. V, J and clone size derive from that table, while D and trimming were established from the DNA sequence. Within this sample are hundreds of thousands of clones, with 85% of them counted one time only. In total, the top ten clones hold roughly 2.7% of the sample.

These data belong to a study of blood T cell repertoires in COVID-19 (dated by TCRdb to 2020 to 2022). General notes on the study: Samples covering the acute and convalescent phases of COVID-19 were provided by collaborators in the United States, Italy and Spain. Deeply sampled blood TCRbeta repertoires from subjects exposed to, actively infected with, or recovered from COVID-19 were included in the dataset. Nearly every sample came with metadata listing a de-identified subject ID, COVID-19 status, age in years and sex. The prospective study material was composed of cDNA or gDNA derived from T cells, B-cell-depleted T cells, or PBMCs. Where available, HLA class I and class II types were taken from metadata supplied by the sample provider and were not determined by assay-based typing. A freely available public database, intended as a resource for researchers studying the immune response to SARS-CoV-2, is where the repertoires were released. The samples were drawn from the first 160 participants of the ongoing ImmuneRACE study and from 1,254 subjects provided by 6 global collaborators. Study-wide conclusions, independent of this receptor: The quantity of clinical and demographic metadata differed by source and by participant and was supplied without curation.

Participants in the prospective study were aged roughly 18 to 89 years, lived in more than 20 United States geographic areas, and enrolled through a virtual design. Cohort assignment in the prospective study relied on participant-reported clinical history from a screening survey and a study questionnaire. Recovered participants in ImmuneRACE Cohort 3 were defined by two consecutive negative NP/OP PCR tests, clearance by a healthcare professional, or resolution of symptoms. In the prospective study, whole blood, serum and a nasopharyngeal or oropharyngeal swab were collected from each participant by mobile phlebotomists. Additional blood draws and questionnaires over an approximately two-month period could optionally be provided by prospective study participants. Blood samples from the prospective study were shipped frozen or at room temperature prior to DNA extraction. Deletion took 4 bases off V and 5 bases off J, with a span of 9 bases between the germline ends. CDR1 and CDR2 are drawn from the germline V gene: LGHNA, YSLEER. From the cysteine through the phenylalanine, the CDR3 covers 14 amino acids. Only the CDR3 part of the read is kept: 42 bases, read in frame from the first base.

The sequence is built from TRBV4-3 and TRBJ1-6, with no D gene named confidently. Sample: PBMCs or T cells enriched from blood (not recorded which). This TCR was recovered from a woman aged 45-59 years who had recovered from COVID-19. The sequenced DNA: TGCGCCAGCAGCCTAGCCTGGAATAATTCACCCCTCCACTTT. It specifies CASSLAWNNSPLHF.